This T cell receptor beta chain was identified during a study of shared clonotypes between healthy human individuals. Study results and caveats: Clonotype sharing across donors was expected to vary with sequencing depth.

The V end lost 10 bases, the J end lost 4 bases, and 16 bases lay between the germline ends. The CDR3 covers 14 residues. Germline V gene lookup returns CDR1 SEHNR and CDR2 FQNEAQ (reference sequence). Each sample came from a Caucasian adult donor living in Nashville, Tennessee. From CD4+ cells came CD45RA+ naive and CD45RA-negative memory subsets. To note about this clone: Antigen unknown.

Clones were sequenced by immunoSEQ multiplex PCR, and TCRdb holds only the in-frame ones, with some missing. The sample yields over 1.5 million clones, 95% to 99% seen once. Sample: naive CD4+ T cells sorted from blood. Subset of the sample: CD45RA+ positively selected. The chain recombines TRBV7-9 with TRBJ2-2; D is uncertain. The receptor was isolated from a man younger than 45 in good health. CDR3 protein: CATQNDPGTGELFF. Written as DNA, the CDR3 is TGTGCCACCCAGAACGATCCGGGCACCGGGGAGCTGTTTTTT.